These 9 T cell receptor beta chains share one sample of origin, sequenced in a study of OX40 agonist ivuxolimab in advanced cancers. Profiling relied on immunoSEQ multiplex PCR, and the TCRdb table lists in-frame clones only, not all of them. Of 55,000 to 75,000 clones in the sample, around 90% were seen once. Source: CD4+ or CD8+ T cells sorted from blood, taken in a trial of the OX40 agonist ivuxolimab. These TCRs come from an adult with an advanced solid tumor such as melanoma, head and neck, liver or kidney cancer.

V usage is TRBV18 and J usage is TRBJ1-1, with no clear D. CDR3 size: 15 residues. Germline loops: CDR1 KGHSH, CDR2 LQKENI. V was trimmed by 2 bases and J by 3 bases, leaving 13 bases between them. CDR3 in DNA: TGTGCCAGCTCACCAGGAACGGCAGCCCACACTGAAGCTTTCTTT. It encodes CASSPGTAAHTEAFF.

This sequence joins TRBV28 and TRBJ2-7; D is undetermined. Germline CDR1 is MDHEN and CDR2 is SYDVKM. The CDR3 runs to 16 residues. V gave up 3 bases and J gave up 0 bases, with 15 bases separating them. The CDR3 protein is CASSFHLALLSYEQYF. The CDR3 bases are TGTGCCAGCAGTTTCCATCTCGCACTACTCTCCTACGAGCAGTACTTC.

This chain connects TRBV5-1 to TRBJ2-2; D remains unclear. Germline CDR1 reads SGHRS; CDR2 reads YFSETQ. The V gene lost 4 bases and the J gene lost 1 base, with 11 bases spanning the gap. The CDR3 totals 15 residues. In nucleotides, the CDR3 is TGCGCCAGCAGCATACAGACCCAGAACACCGGGGAGCTGTTTTTT. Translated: CASSIQTQNTGELFF.

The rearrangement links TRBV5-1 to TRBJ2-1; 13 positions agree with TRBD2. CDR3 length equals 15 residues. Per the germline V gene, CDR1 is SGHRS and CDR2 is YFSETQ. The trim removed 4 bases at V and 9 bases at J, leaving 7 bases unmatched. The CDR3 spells CASSPGLAGVGEQFF. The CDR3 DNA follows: TGCGCCAGCAGCCCTGGACTAGCGGGAGTTGGTGAGCAGTTCTTC.

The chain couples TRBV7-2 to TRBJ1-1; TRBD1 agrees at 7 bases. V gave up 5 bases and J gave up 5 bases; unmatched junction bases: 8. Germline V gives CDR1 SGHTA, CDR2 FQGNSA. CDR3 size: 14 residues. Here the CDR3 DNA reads TGTGCCAGCAGCCGTACAGGGGCAGGGACTGAAGCTTTCTTT. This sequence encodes CASSRTGAGTEAFF.

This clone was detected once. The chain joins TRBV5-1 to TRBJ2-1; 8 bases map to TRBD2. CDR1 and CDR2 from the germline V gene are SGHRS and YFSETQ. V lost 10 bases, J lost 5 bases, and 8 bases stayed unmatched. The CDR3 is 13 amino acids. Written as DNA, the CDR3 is TGCGCCGGTAGCGGGGATACTAACAATGAGCAGTTCTTC. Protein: CAGSGDTNNEQFF.

CDR3 sequence: CASSSGRVTGYEQYF. For the CDR3, the DNA is TGTGCCAGCAGCTCCGGACGGGTTACCGGCTACGAGCAGTACTTC. V and J are TRBV5-4 and TRBJ2-7; D uncertain. V lost 3 bases and J lost 3, with 16 bases in between. In germline, CDR1 is SGHNT, CDR2 YYREEE (reference sequence). The CDR3 is 15 amino acids.

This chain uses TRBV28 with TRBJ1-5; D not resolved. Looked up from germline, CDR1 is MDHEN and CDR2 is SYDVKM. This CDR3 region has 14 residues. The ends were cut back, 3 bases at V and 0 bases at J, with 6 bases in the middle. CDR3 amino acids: CASSLGFSNQPQHF. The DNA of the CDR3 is TGTGCCAGCAGTTTGGGCTTTAGCAATCAGCCCCAGCATTTT.

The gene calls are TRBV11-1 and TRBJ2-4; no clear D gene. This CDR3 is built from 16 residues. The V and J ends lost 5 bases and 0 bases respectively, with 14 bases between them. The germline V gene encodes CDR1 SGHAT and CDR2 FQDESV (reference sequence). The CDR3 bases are TGTGCCAGCAGCCGTTCCTGGACGGTAGCCAAAAACATTCAGTACTTC. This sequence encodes CASSRSWTVAKNIQYF.